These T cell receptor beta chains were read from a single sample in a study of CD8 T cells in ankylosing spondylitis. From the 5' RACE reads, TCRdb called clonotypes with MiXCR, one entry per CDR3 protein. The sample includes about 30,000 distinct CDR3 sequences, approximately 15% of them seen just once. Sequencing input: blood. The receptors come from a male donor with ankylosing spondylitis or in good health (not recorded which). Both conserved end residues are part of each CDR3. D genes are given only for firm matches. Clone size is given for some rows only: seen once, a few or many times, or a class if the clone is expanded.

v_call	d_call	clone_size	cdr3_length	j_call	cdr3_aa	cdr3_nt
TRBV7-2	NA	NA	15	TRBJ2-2	CASSSGFKGTGELFF	TGTGCCAGCAGCTCCGGGTTTAAAGGCACCGGGGAGCTGTTTTTT
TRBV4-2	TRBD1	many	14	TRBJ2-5	CASSQLHRGETQYF	TGTGCCAGCAGCCAACTACACAGGGGTGAGACCCAGTACTTC
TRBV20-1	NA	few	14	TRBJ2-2	CSARDMRGTGELFF	TGCAGTGCTAGGGACATGCGGGGCACCGGGGAGCTGTTTTTT
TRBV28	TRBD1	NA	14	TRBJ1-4	CASNRQGLNEKLFF	TGTGCCAGCAATAGACAGGGGCTAAATGAAAAACTGTTTTTT
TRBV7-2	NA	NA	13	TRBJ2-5	CASSWDPRETQYF	TGTGCCAGCAGCTGGGACCCTCGGGAGACCCAGTACTTC
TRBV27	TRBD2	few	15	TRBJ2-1	CASSGGTRSYNEQFF	TGTGCCAGCAGCGGGGGGACCCGCTCCTACAATGAGCAGTTCTTC
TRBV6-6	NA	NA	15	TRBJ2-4	CASSRVSLAKNIQYF	TGTGCCAGCAGCAGGGTCTCGTTAGCCAAAAACATTCAGTACTTC
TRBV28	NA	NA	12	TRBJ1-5	CATRSSNQPQHF	TGTGCCACCCGGAGTAGCAATCAGCCCCAGCATTTT
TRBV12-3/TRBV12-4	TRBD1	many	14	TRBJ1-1	CASSSDRFDTEAFF	TGTGCCAGCAGTTCGGACAGGTTTGACACTGAAGCTTTCTTT
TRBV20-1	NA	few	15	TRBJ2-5	CSATPPAGVGETQYF	TGCAGTGCTACCCCCCCCGCAGGGGTGGGAGAGACCCAGTACTTC
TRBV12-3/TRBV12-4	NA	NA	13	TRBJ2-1	CASSPSPSEGQFF	TGTGCCAGCAGTCCCAGTCCTAGCGAGGGGCAGTTCTTC
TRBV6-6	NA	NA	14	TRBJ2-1	CASSPRGYYNEQFF	TGTGCCAGCAGCCCTCGAGGGTACTACAATGAGCAGTTCTTC
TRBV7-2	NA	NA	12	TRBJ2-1	CASSWAGREQFF	TGTGCCAGCAGCTGGGCGGGCCGCGAGCAGTTCTTC
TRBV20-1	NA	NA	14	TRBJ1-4	CSASGQATNEKLFF	TGCAGTGCTAGCGGCCAAGCAACTAATGAAAAACTGTTTTTT
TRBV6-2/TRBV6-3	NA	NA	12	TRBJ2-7	CASSGSIYEQYF	TGTGCCAGCAGCGGGAGTATCTACGAGCAGTACTTC
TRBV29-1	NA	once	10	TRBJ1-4	CSVRDEKLFF	TGCAGCGTTAGGGACGAAAAACTGTTTTTT
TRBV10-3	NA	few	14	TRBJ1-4	CAISQGRGNEKLFF	TGTGCCATCAGTCAGGGACGGGGGAATGAAAAACTGTTTTTT